A single sample gave rise to the 2 T cell receptor beta chains below, sequenced in a study of Ad26.COV2.S vaccination and SARS-CoV-2 variants (dated by TCRdb to about 2021). The meaning of the sample's treatment or condition label: about 20 received Ad26.COV2.S at low or high dose, single or two shots; roughly five received placebo; per-sample allocation not given. For vaccine and placebo recipients, the sequenced repertoires came from samples collected on day 63 after the first injection. Libraries were constructed by the immunoSEQ multiplex PCR assay. In TCRdb, the immuneACCESS table is reduced to in-frame sequences with V and J assigned. These tables do not hold every clone; where another copy was compared, an unresolved V gene accounts for under half, and the others remain unexplained. The sample yields a few hundred thousand clones; roughly nine tenths were counted once. Of the sample, about 5.4% is held by the ten largest clones.

The input for sequencing was peripheral blood, taken in a trial of Ad26.COV2.S vaccine versus placebo. The receptor source for this set is a person aged 18-65 years who received the Ad26.COV2.S COVID-19 vaccine or a placebo.

V gene TRBV11-2 combines with J gene TRBJ2-1, with a weak D call TRBD2 (7 bases). Between the trimmed V and J ends, which lost 5 bases and 2 bases, there was a span of 13 bases. CDR3 length equals 15 residues. Germline V gene data show CDR1 as SGHAT and CDR2 as FQNNGV. The CDR3 spells CASSQGGGPYNEQFF. The CDR3 DNA sequence: TGTGCCAGCAGCCAGGGCGGGGGCCCCTACAATGAGCAGTTCTTC.

The DNA of the CDR3 is TGCAGTGCCCCACGCGGAAACACCATATATTTT. Protein: CSAPRGNTIYF. The J gene is TRBJ1-3, the V gene TRBV20-1; D gene ambiguous. The V and J ends lost 6 bases and 4 bases respectively, with 7 bases between them. The CDR3 sequence is 11 residues long. From germline, CDR1 is DFQATT and CDR2 SNEGSKA (reference sequence).